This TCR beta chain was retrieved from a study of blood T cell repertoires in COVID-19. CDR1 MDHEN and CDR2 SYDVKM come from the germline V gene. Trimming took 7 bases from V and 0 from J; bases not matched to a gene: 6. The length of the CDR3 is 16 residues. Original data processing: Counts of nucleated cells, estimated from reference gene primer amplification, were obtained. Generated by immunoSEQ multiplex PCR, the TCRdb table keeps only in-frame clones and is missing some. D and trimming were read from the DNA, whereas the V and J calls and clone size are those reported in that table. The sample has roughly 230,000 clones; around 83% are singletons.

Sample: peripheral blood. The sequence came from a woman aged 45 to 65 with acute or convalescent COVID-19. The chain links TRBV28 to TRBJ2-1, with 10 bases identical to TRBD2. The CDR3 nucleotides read TGTGCCAGCACTATCCCTAGCGGGGGCTCCTACAATGAGCAGTTCTTC. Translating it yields CASTIPSGGSYNEQFF.